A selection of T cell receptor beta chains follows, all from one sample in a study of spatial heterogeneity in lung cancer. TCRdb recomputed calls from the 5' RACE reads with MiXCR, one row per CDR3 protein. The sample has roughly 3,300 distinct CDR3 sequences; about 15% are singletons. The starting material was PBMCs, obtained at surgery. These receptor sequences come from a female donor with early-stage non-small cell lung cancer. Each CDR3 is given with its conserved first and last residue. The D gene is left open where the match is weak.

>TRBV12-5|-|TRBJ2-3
CASAPGARATDTQYF
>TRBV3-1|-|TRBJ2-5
CASSQEGGHGTQYF
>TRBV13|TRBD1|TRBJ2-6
CASSPPARDSPSGANVLTF
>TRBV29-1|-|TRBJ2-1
CSVEVSGSYNEQFF
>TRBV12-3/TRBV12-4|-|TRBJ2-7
CASRFRGSESYEQYF
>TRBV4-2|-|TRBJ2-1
CASSQGNEQFF
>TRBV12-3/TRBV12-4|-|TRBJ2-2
CASITDRNTGELFF
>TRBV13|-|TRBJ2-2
CASSLGQGRTGELFF
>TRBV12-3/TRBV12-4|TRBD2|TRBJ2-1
CASSSYTSGTNEQFF
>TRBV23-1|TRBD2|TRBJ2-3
CASSHRPGLLAGLGDGTQYF
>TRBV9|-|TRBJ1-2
CASSVAGYYGYTF
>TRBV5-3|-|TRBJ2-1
CARSLGHSYNEQFF
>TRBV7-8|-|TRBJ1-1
CASSSLRVLVLGTEAFF
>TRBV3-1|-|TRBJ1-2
CASTPGRVLYGYTF
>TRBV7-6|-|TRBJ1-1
CASSLERNTEAFF
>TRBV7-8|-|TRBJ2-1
CASSPAGSYNEQFF
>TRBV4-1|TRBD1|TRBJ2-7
CASSPRTGPYEQYF
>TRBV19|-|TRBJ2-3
CASSIDPVDTQYF
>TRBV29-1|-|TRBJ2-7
CSVGPSSYEQYF
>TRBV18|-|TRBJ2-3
CASSPIPDTQYF
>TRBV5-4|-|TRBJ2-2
CASSLETATGELFF
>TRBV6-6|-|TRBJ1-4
CASSPRGPEKLFF
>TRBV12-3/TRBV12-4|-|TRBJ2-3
CASIGGDTDTQYF
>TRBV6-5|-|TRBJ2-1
CASSWQRGVDNEQFF
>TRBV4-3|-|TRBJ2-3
CASSQDPGRGETQYF
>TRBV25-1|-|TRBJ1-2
CASSDGPEGGYTF